These T cell receptor beta chains were read from a single sample in a study of identical twins. MiXCR, run by TCRdb on the 5' RACE reads, gives a single entry per CDR3 protein. The sample has hundreds of thousands of distinct CDR3 sequences; about 8.9% are singletons. The same data also went into a second study, on yellow fever vaccine responses in identical twins.

Source material: memory (CD45RO+) T cells sorted from blood. The source of these receptors is a woman between 18 and 30 years old in good health. Each CDR3 is given with its conserved first and last residue. Fields, in order: D gene, V gene, CDR3 protein. A D gene is named only where the DNA matches it firmly.

NA	TRBV5-1	CASSLGTYAASSDTQYF
TRBD2	TRBV6-2/TRBV6-3	CASSQAGGLSNEQFF
TRBD1	TRBV7-9	CASSFQGAGNTEAFF
NA	TRBV14	CASSQGWDVQETQYF
TRBD1	TRBV18	CASSRGTGNEQFF
TRBD1	TRBV7-6	CASSLARSTGTGVYEQYF
TRBD1	TRBV6-2/TRBV6-3	CASSPPGQGAYGYTF
NA	TRBV6-5	CASSYSSSWEYNEQFF
TRBD2	TRBV12-3/TRBV12-4	CASSYLGGDPYNEQFF
TRBD1	TRBV6-1	CASSGTGVITGELFF
NA	TRBV7-3	CATSTGHPFTEAFF
TRBD1	TRBV7-9	CASSREGLGTGGNEQFF
NA	TRBV25-1	CASSGGRGYNEQFF
NA	TRBV5-1	CASSLGSISYEQYF
TRBD2	TRBV7-9	CASSPQGLAGDNEQFF
NA	TRBV20-1	CSASPYGGELFF
TRBD1	TRBV12-3/TRBV12-4	CASSKGAGGTEAFF
TRBD2	TRBV10-3	CATHSRTSGGENEQFF
TRBD2	TRBV4-1	CASSQPFQGLAGALYNEQFF
NA	TRBV2	CASSADGVSYNEQFF
NA	TRBV6-2/TRBV6-3	CAITTGIGNQPQHF
TRBD2	TRBV11-1	CASSPRGSGAANTGELFF
TRBD2	TRBV20-1	CSARTASGNPEQFF
NA	TRBV7-6	CASSWRTASDTQYF
NA	TRBV12-3/TRBV12-4	CASSRLGDTQYF
TRBD2	TRBV4-2	CASSQDGPAGATDTQYF
NA	TRBV20-1	CSARDTRNSGANVLTF
NA	TRBV11-2	CAVGGLLAGELFF
TRBD1	TRBV11-2	CASSLGIRDRGLRNGYTF
TRBD2	TRBV7-2	CASSLGTSGSSEQFF